This TCR beta chain appears in the sequencing data of a study of cytomegalovirus exposure and HLA in healthy donors. The wider study: The Caucasian-associated ancestry cluster contained 81% of the approximately 400 genotyped donors.

A multiplex PCR was run with 60 Vbeta primers and 13 Jbeta primers. Measured with immunoSEQ multiplex PCR; TCRdb has only the in-frame clones, and not every one. The repertoire holds about 200,000 clones, with roughly 85% as singletons. Notes on the study in general: Investigators reported 150 to 200 TCR beta chains as tied to cytomegalovirus. Data from an earlier analysis indicated that most TCR beta V segments were productive either about 90% or about 30% of the time. Common viral pathogens seemed to be connected with several of the most significant clusters, according to a later analysis.

Germline V lookup: CDR1 SNHLY, CDR2 FYNNEI. Trimming removed 5 bases at V and 2 bases at J, with 3 bases between. The CDR3 is made up of 11 amino acids. Remarks on this clone: Its antigen remains unidentified.

Sample: PBMCs. This TCR came from a woman in her forties or fifties in good health and CMV-seronegative. The chain combines TRBV2 with TRBJ2-5, with no clear D. As DNA, the CDR3 is TGTGCCAGCAGTCAACAAGAGACCCAGTACTTC. Translation: CASSQQETQYF.